The clone carrying this T cell receptor (beta chain) showed up many times. The source of the sample is a study of T-cell reconstitution after alpha-beta-depleted transplantation in children. This sample's TCRbeta library carried unique molecular identifier barcodes. TCRdb reprocessed the PCR reads via MiXCR and lists one record per CDR3 protein. The top ten clones hold less than 15% of a sample with around 70,000 distinct CDR3 sequences, roughly a tenth of them seen once. Trimming removed 0 bases from V and 5 bases from J, with 14 bases in between. CDR1 is SGHRS, CDR2 YFSETQ, per germline. This CDR3 region has 15 residues.

This TCR was sampled from a boy aged 5-17 years with acute myeloid leukemia, due to receive a stem cell transplant. This specimen was PBMCs, taken before TCRalphabeta/CD19-depleted stem cell transplant. The J gene is TRBJ1-1, the V gene TRBV5-1; D perhaps matches TRBD1 (5 bases). The chain's CDR3 is CASSLEVQGGTEAFF. The DNA for the CDR3 is TGCGCCAGCAGCTTGGAGGTTCAGGGAGGGACTGAAGCTTTCTTT.